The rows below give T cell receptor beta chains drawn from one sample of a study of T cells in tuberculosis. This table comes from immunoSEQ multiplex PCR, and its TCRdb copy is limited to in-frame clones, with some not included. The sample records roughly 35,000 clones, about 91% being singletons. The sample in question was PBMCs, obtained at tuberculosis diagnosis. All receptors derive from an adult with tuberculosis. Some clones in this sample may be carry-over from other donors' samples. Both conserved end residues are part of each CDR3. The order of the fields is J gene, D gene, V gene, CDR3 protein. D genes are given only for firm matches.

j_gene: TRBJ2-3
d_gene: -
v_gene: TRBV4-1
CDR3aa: CASSQDRWSGTGGDTQYF

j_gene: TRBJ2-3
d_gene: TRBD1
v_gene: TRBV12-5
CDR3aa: CASGLATTGGNTDTQYF

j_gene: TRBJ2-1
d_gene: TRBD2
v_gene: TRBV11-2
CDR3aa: CASSLGKLASNEQFF

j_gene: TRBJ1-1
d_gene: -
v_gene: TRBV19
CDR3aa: CASSQNGDTEAFF

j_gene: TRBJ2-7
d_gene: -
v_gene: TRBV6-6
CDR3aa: CASSGRVYEQYF

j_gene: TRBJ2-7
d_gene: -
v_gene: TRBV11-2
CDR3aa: CASSLAQGTYEQYF

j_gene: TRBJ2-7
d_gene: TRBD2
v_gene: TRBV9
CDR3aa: CASSASLGGGEQYF

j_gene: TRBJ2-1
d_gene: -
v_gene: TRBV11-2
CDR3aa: CASSPRWTSDTLLEQFF

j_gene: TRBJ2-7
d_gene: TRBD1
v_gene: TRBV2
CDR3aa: CASSLVGTGFGEQYF

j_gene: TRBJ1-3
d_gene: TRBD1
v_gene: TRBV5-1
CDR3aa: CASSLSYRGTGNTIYF

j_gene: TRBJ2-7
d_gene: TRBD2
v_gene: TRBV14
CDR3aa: CASSQELAGSLSYEQYF

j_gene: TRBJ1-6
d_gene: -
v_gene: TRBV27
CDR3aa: CATAQVESSYNSPLHF

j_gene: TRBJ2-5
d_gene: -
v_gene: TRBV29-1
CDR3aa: CSATLGGETQYF

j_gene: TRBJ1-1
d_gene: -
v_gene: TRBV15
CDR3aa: CATSRDGGVYTEAFF

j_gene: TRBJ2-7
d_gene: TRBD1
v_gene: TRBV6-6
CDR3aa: CASTVRGLDEQYF